This T cell receptor (beta chain) was retrieved from a study of T-cell reconstitution after alpha-beta-depleted transplantation in children. The sample holds a few counts of this clonotype. V dropped 6 bases and J dropped 6; count of bases not matched to a gene: 6. The CDR3 contains 14 residues. It was with unique molecular identifiers that the TCRbeta library was prepared. TCRdb recomputed calls from the PCR reads with MiXCR, one row per CDR3 protein. The data show approximately 400,000 distinct CDR3 sequences, roughly a tenth seen once. Specimen: PBMCs from the stem cell graft donor, collected from the stem cell graft. This rearrangement joins TRBV12-3 or TRBV12-4 to TRBJ2-1; 9 nucleotides align to TRBD1. This TCR came from a human donor who donated a stem cell graft to a child with acute myeloid leukemia. CDR3 region: CASRAGQGTNEQFF. In nucleotides, the CDR3 is TGTGCCAGCAGGGCGGGACAGGGAACCAATGAGCAGTTCTTC.